Below, 27 T cell receptor beta chains from the same sample are listed, as sequenced in a study of PD-1 blockade in classical Hodgkin lymphoma. Only in-frame clones appear in the TCRdb table, and some are missing; sequencing was by immunoSEQ multiplex PCR. The sample carries around 96,000 clones, roughly 84% recorded once. Relapses following autologous stem cell transplantation were seen in all patients, with brentuximab vedotin exposure varying. The input for sequencing was peripheral blood mononuclear cells (PBMCs), taken at baseline. The receptors derive from a human donor with classical Hodgkin lymphoma.

In DNA form, the CDR3 reads TGCGCCAGCAGCTTGAGTAGATTCACTGAAGCTTTCTTT. It is translated as CASSLSRFTEAFF. The chain recombines TRBV5-1 with TRBJ1-1, with unresolved D. This CDR3 spans 13 amino acids. Trimming left V 1 base short and J 4 bases short, with 8 bases between. CDR1 SGHRS and CDR2 YFSETQ come from the germline V gene.

This rearrangement joins TRBV12-1 to TRBJ2-3; the table's D call TRBD2 went unverified against the DNA. TRBV12-1 is tagged as a pseudogene. This CDR3 comprises 15 residues. The CDR3, as DNA: TGTGCCAGCAGCCGCCCAGGCGGGAGTACAGATACGCAGTATTTT. It yields the protein CASSRPGGSTDTQYF.

The V call is TRBV13, the J call TRBJ2-1; 14 nucleotides line up with TRBD2. Per the germline V gene, CDR1 is PRHDT and CDR2 is FYEKMQ (reference sequence). This CDR3 contains 18 residues. V dropped 4 bases and J dropped 0; count of bases not matched to a gene: 5. CDR3 sequence: CASSSGTSGSFSYNEQFF. The CDR3, as DNA: TGTGCCAGCAGCTCCGGGACTAGCGGGAGTTTCTCCTACAATGAGCAGTTCTTC.

A single count supports this clone. The chain employs TRBV19 and TRBJ1-5; tentative D call: TRBD1 (6 bases). The CDR3 covers 14 residues. V shed 6 bases and J shed 3 bases, with 12 bases lying between them. Germline CDR1 and CDR2: LNHDA and SQIVND (reference sequence). CDR3 loop: CASRRGPYNQPQHF. DNA for the CDR3: TGTGCCAGTAGGCGGGGGCCCTACAATCAGCCCCAGCATTTT.

This clone showed up just once. The V gene is TRBV6-1, the J gene TRBJ2-5; 7 positions agree with TRBD1. The DNA end is more similar to TRBJ2-7, so the J call may be wrong. In germline, CDR1 is MNHNS, CDR2 SASEGT. The CDR3 loop spans 15 amino acids. The DNA for the CDR3 is TGTGCCAGCAGGGGGCCCAGGACAGGATCCTACGAGCAGTACTTC. As protein: CASRGPRTGSYEQYF.

The chain links TRBV5-1 to TRBJ2-7; TRBD2 matches at 7 bases. Trimming took 4 bases from V and 7 from J; bases not matched to a gene: 11. The CDR3 totals 14 residues. Germline V gives CDR1 SGHRS, CDR2 YFSETQ. In DNA form, the CDR3 reads TGCGCCAGCAGCCCCGGGGGGACCAATTTTGAGCAGTACTTC. Residues: CASSPGGTNFEQYF.

The chain employs TRBV18 and TRBJ2-2; D unclear. Trimming cost V 4 bases and J 3 bases, with 9 bases left between them. The V gene's germline CDR1 is KGHSH and CDR2 LQKENI. CDR3 size: 14 residues. CDR3 coding DNA: TGTGCCAGCTCACGGAAGGATGACACCGGGGAGCTGTTTTTT. Translated: CASSRKDDTGELFF.

This chain uses TRBV7-2 with TRBJ2-7, with 8 bases matching TRBD1. V trimming: 5 bases; J trimming: 4 bases; junction bases outside the gene matches: 16. Germline values: CDR1 SGHTA, CDR2 FQGNSA. The CDR3 sequence is 17 residues long. The CDR3 region has the DNA TGTGCCAGCAGCAGACAGGGGCCACCTTTAAAACTTTACGAGCAGTACTTC. The encoded protein is CASSRQGPPLKLYEQYF.

V usage is TRBV10-1 and J usage is TRBJ1-5; a possible D gene is TRBD1 (6 bases). Germline V gene sequence: CDR1 WNHNN, CDR2 SYGVQD (reference sequence). This CDR3 comprises 12 residues. V lost 11 bases to trimming and J lost 6 bases, with 14 bases between them. CDR3 sequence (DNA): TGCGCCTCCCGGGGGGCCAGTCAGCCCCAGCATTTT. Protein product: CASRGASQPQHF.

This clone has more than one count but fewer than ten. The chain has TRBV25-1 and TRBJ2-4; D call uncertain. Looked up from germline, CDR1 is MGHDK and CDR2 is SYGVNS. This CDR3 is 14 amino acids long. V was clipped by 0 bases and J by 8 bases, with 11 bases between them. The CDR3 loop reads CASSEYRLPYIQYF. In DNA, the CDR3 is TGTGCCAGCAGTGAATATCGCTTACCTTACATTCAGTACTTC.

In this sample, this clone turned up once. The V gene is TRBV6-5, the J gene TRBJ1-1, with D possibly matching TRBD1 (5 bases). The CDR3 has 15 amino acids. With 6 bases removed from V and 1 base from J, the gap between germline ends came to 15 bases. The germline V gene encodes CDR1 MNHEY and CDR2 SVGAGI. The CDR3 loop reads CASRPPRGGNTEAFF. In nucleotides, the CDR3 is TGTGCCAGCAGGCCCCCGCGGGGGGGGAACACTGAAGCTTTCTTT.

The chain has TRBV18 and TRBJ2-7; 9 bases agree with TRBD2. This CDR3 has 16 amino acids. Trimming at V came to 0 bases and at J to 4 bases, leaving 7 bases not matched to a gene. CDR1 is KGHSH and CDR2 is LQKENI in the germline V gene. The CDR3 spells CASSPPKASGKYEQYF. CDR3 sequence (DNA): TGTGCCAGCTCACCACCGAAGGCTAGCGGGAAGTACGAGCAGTACTTC. Together with reference TRBV18 and TRBJ2-7, the CDR3 gives the full variable domain: NAGVMQNPRHLVRRRGQEARLRCSPMKGHSHVYWYRQLPEEGLKFMVYLQKENIIDESGMPKERFSAEFPKEGPSILRIQQVVRGDSAAYFCASSPPKASGKYEQYFGPGTRLTVT.

The chain links TRBV2 to TRBJ2-3; 12 bases map to TRBD2. There are 15 residues in the CDR3. The trim removed 6 bases at V and 5 bases at J, leaving 6 bases unmatched. The germline gives CDR1 SNHLY, CDR2 FYNNEI. The CDR3 loop reads CASSATSGSGDTQYF. CDR3 coding DNA: TGTGCCAGCAGCGCGACTAGCGGGAGTGGAGATACGCAGTATTTT.

The rearrangement links TRBV7-2 to TRBJ1-1, with D perhaps TRBD1 (5 bases). Germline V lookup: CDR1 SGHTA, CDR2 FQGNSA. CDR3 size: 14 residues. Trimming took 1 base from V and 6 from J, leaving 12 bases between them. The CDR3 nucleotides read TGTGCCAGCAGCTTAGTTGCCGGGGGATCTGAAGCTTTCTTT. Translated, it gives CASSLVAGGSEAFF.

This clone was seen a handful of times. This chain connects TRBV19 to TRBJ2-2, with 7 bases that match TRBD1. J lost 6 bases, V lost 5 bases, and 3 bases had no gene match. CDR1 and CDR2 from the germline V gene are LNHDA and SQIVND (reference sequence). The CDR3 totals 13 residues. The CDR3, as DNA: TGTGCCAGTAGTCCAACAGGGGCCGGGGAGCTGTTTTTT. Encoded protein: CASSPTGAGELFF.

This clone was detected once. The gene calls are TRBV29-1 and TRBJ2-2; 7 bases align to TRBD1. Germline-derived CDR1 and CDR2 are SQVTM and ANQGSEA. V was clipped by 6 bases and J by 4 bases; unmatched bases: 5. The CDR3 is made up of 13 amino acids. The CDR3 here is CSVTGIGTGELFF. CDR3 DNA sequence: TGCAGCGTGACAGGGATCGGCACCGGGGAGCTGTTTTTT.

V gene TRBV14 combines with J gene TRBJ1-1; 9 nucleotides align to TRBD1. The CDR3 extends over 18 amino acids. V trimming: 0 bases; J trimming: 0 bases; junction bases outside the gene matches: 8. The germline gives CDR1 SGHDN, CDR2 FVKESK. CDR3 residues: CASSQDGQGIRLNTEAFF. The CDR3 DNA is TGTGCCAGCAGCCAAGACGGACAGGGGATAAGATTGAACACTGAAGCTTTCTTT.

The gene calls are TRBV7-3 and TRBJ2-2; TRBD2 is a possible D gene (6 bases). This CDR3 spans 15 amino acids. V was pared by 3 bases and J by 5 bases, with 13 bases between. CDR1 and CDR2 (germline): SGHTA, FQGTGA. The CDR3 spells CASSLGLPGTGELFF. The DNA for the CDR3 is TGTGCCAGCAGCTTGGGACTCCCGGGAACCGGGGAGCTGTTTTTT.

V gene TRBV7-9 combines with J gene TRBJ2-7; 13 bases align to TRBD2. CDR3 length: 17 amino acids. In germline, CDR1 is SEHNR, CDR2 FQNEAQ (reference sequence). After removal of 4 bases from V and 1 base from J, the junction contained 7 bases not matched to a gene. DNA for the CDR3: TGTGCCAGCAGCTCAGGACTAGCGGGAGTCTGGTCCTACGAGCAGTACTTC. It yields the protein CASSSGLAGVWSYEQYF. Variable domain in full (rest from reference TRBV7-9 and TRBJ2-7): DTGVSQNPRHKITKRGQNVTFRCDPISEHNRLYWYRQTLGQGPEFLTYFQNEAQLEKSRLLSDRFSAERPKGSFSTLEIQRTEQGDSAMYLCASSSGLAGVWSYEQYFGPGTRLTVT.

The CDR3 bases are TGTGCCAGCGAGGGACTAGCGGGAGGTGGGTACGAGCAGTACTTC. This sequence encodes CASEGLAGGGYEQYF. The V call is TRBV6-1, the J call TRBJ2-7; 15 positions agree with TRBD2. This CDR3 contains 15 residues. CDR1 and CDR2 (germline): MNHNS, SASEGT. The J segment lost 4 bases and the V segment lost 8 bases, leaving 6 bases of the junction unmatched.

The chain joins TRBV6-1 to TRBJ2-7; 11 positions agree with TRBD2. This CDR3 has 17 residues. Germline V gene data show CDR1 as MNHNS and CDR2 as SASEGT. V gave up 1 base and J gave up 2 bases; unmatched junction bases: 7. CDR3 sequence reads: CASSEDLTSGGTYEQYF. The CDR3, as DNA: TGTGCCAGCAGTGAAGACCTAACTAGCGGGGGTACCTACGAGCAGTACTTC.

The V call is TRBV4-2, the J call TRBJ2-2; D is undetermined. Germline V gives CDR1 LGHNA, CDR2 YNFKEQ. The CDR3 extends over 13 amino acids. V was trimmed by 5 bases and J by 3 bases, leaving 7 bases between them. The CDR3 DNA follows: TGTGCCAGCAGCGGACGGGACACCGGGGAGCTGTTTTTT. Translating it yields CASSGRDTGELFF.

J is TRBJ2-5 and V is TRBV6-1; D is unresolved. The V gene's germline CDR1 is MNHNS and CDR2 SASEGT. V lost 4 bases, J lost 4 bases, and 13 bases lay in between. This CDR3 contains 14 residues. CDR3 region: CASSAQTAAETQYF. The CDR3 DNA sequence: TGTGCCAGCAGTGCGCAGACCGCAGCAGAGACCCAGTACTTC.

The chain links TRBV5-1 to TRBJ2-3; D may be TRBD2 (5 bases). The germline gives CDR1 SGHRS, CDR2 YFSETQ. Trimming shortened V by 5 bases and J by 7 bases, and 17 bases separated the two germline ends. The CDR3 has 14 amino acids. CDR3: CASSPDSEGNTQYF. For the CDR3, the DNA is TGCGCCAGCAGTCCGGACTCCGAGGGAAATACGCAGTATTTT.

The chain has TRBV6-1 and TRBJ2-7; D may be TRBD1 (8 bases). V was trimmed by 8 bases and J by 6 bases, leaving 20 bases between them. Germline V gives CDR1 MNHNS, CDR2 SASEGT. The CDR3 totals 14 residues. CDR3 sequence: CASRPVDREGEQYF. The CDR3 nucleotides read TGTGCCAGCCGACCGGTGGACAGGGAGGGCGAGCAGTACTTC.

About this clone: The junction shows a germline mismatch at one end, possibly a read error. V and J are TRBV6-6 and TRBJ2-2, with 8 bases identical to TRBD2. The germline gives CDR1 MNHNY, CDR2 SVGAGI (reference sequence). This CDR3 is 16 amino acids long. The CDR3 DNA sequence: TGTGCCAGCAGTCACTCTAGCGGGCTCAACACCGGGGAGCTGTTTTTT. Translation gives CASSHSSGLNTGELFF.

This chain connects TRBV16 to TRBJ1-1; D is ambiguous. The germline V gene has CDR1 KGHSY and CDR2 FQNENV. The CDR3 is 14 amino acids. The V end was cut by 0 bases, the J end by 1 base, with 6 bases between. The CDR3 region has the DNA TGTGCCAGCAGCCAATCTGGGCCGAACACTGAAGCTTTCTTT. It encodes CASSQSGPNTEAFF.